Given below is one TCR beta chain in context. Its antigen remains unknown. These data are taken from a study of cytomegalovirus exposure and HLA in healthy donors. Study conclusions and caveats: In vitro checks showed that three CMV-associated chains really do target CMV antigens.

CDR1 is ENHRY, CDR2 SYGVKD, per germline. V was cut by 7 bases and J by 2 bases, with 16 bases left in between. This CDR3 is 15 amino acids long. PCR was performed using 60 Vbeta and 13 Jbeta primers. Generated by immunoSEQ multiplex PCR, the TCRdb table keeps only in-frame clones and is missing some. The sample consists of around 250,000 clones, about 81% of them appearing once. The sample taken for sequencing was PBMCs. J is TRBJ2-3 and V is TRBV10-3; possible D gene TRBD2, 5 bases. This TCR was sampled from a woman aged 55-69 years in good health and CMV-seropositive. CDR3 protein: CAIKRDEVSTDTQYF. CDR3 DNA: TGTGCCATCAAGAGGGATGAGGTTTCCACAGATACGCAGTATTTT.